The 30 T cell receptor beta chains in this list originate from one sample, sequenced in a study of T cell changes during pregnancy in multiple sclerosis. Assay used: immunoSEQ multiplex PCR; TCRdb lists only in-frame clones, some missing. The sample lists tens of thousands of clones, roughly nine tenths occurring once. This specimen was CD8+ T cells from peripheral blood mononuclear cells, taken before pregnancy. The receptors derive from a female donor with multiple sclerosis, enrolled in a pregnancy study.

This chain uses TRBV5-1 with TRBJ1-2; TRBD1 matches at 7 bases. CDR1 and CDR2 from the germline V gene are SGHRS and YFSETQ. V dropped 0 bases and J dropped 2; count of bases not matched to a gene: 1. This CDR3 contains 14 residues. Here the CDR3 reads CASSLAGQNYGYTF. DNA for the CDR3: TGCGCCAGCAGCTTGGCGGGACAGAACTATGGCTACACCTTC.

V usage is TRBV13 and J usage is TRBJ1-2; 7 nucleotides match TRBD1. CDR1 and CDR2 (germline): PRHDT, FYEKMQ (reference sequence). This CDR3 has 16 amino acids. Germline trimming cut 4 bases from V and 2 bases from J; bases unmatched to any gene: 10. CDR3 in DNA: TGTGCCAGCAGCTCGCTGATGACAGGGACCAACTATGGCTACACCTTC. The encoded protein is CASSSLMTGTNYGYTF. The whole variable domain, filled in from reference TRBV13 and TRBJ1-2, reads AAGVIQSPRHLIKEKRETATLKCYPIPRHDTVYWYQQGPGQDPQFLISFYEKMQSDKGSIPDRFSAQQFSDYHSELNMSSLELGDSALYFCASSSLMTGTNYGYTFGSGTRLTVV.

This chain connects TRBV4-3 to TRBJ2-7, with D perhaps matching TRBD2 (5 bases). The V gene's germline CDR1 is LGHNA and CDR2 YSLEER. CDR3 length: 15 amino acids. The V and J ends lost 3 bases and 1 base respectively, with 13 bases between them. Here the CDR3 DNA reads TGCGCCAGCAGCCACCAGAAGAGCGGTTCCTACGAGCAGTACTTC. It is translated as CASSHQKSGSYEQYF.

This chain connects TRBV6-6 to TRBJ1-2, with TRBD1 identical over 8 bases. Germline CDR1 MNHNY, CDR2 SVGAGI (reference sequence). The CDR3 consists of 14 residues. V lost 7 bases to trimming and J lost 6 bases; unmatched junction nucleotides: 10. The chain's CDR3 is CASIPGGSIDGYTF. CDR3 bases: TGTGCCAGCATCCCAGGGGGCTCTATCGATGGCTACACCTTC.

The chain uses TRBV6-1 and TRBJ1-2; D remains ambiguous. Deletions cut 1 base from V and 2 bases from J, with 17 bases between. The germline CDR1 and CDR2 sequences are MNHNS and SASEGT. The CDR3 is 17 residues long. For the CDR3, the DNA is TGTGCCAGCAGTGAAGACATCTTCCCGAGGGTCAACTATGGCTACACCTTC. This codes for CASSEDIFPRVNYGYTF.

This clone was observed once. The rearrangement uses TRBV10-3 and TRBJ1-1; 11 nucleotides line up with TRBD1. After removal of 3 bases from V and 6 bases from J, the junction contained 18 bases not matched to a gene. Germline V gives CDR1 ENHRY, CDR2 SYGVKD. This CDR3 contains 19 residues. In DNA, the CDR3 is TGTGCCATCAGTGACCTCACCTGGGACAGGGGGAGGACTATAGCTGAAGCTTTCTTT. Protein: CAISDLTWDRGRTIAEAFF.

V usage is TRBV7-3 and J usage is TRBJ2-5; TRBD2 matches 11 bases. V was pared by 5 bases and J by 1 base, with 9 bases of the junction left unmatched. The CDR3 is made up of 17 amino acids. Germline-derived CDR1 and CDR2 are SGHTA and FQGTGA. The CDR3 nucleotides are TGTGCCAGCAGCCCGGGACTAGCGGAGACCTTCCAAGAGACCCAGTACTTC. Translating gives CASSPGLAETFQETQYF.

The V call is TRBV21-1, the J call TRBJ2-7; the table assigns TRBD2, which was not confirmed against the DNA. TRBV21-1 is termed a pseudogene. The CDR3 sequence is 15 residues long. The CDR3 loop is CASSKGDGGGYEQYF. The CDR3 DNA reads as TGTGCCAGCAGCAAAGGAGACGGGGGAGGGTACGAGCAGTACTTC.

The chain uses TRBV27 and TRBJ2-3; a weak D match, TRBD1 (5 bases). Trimming stripped 6 bases from V and 0 bases from J, with 16 bases between. CDR3 size: 16 residues. The germline CDR1 and CDR2 sequences are MNHEY and SMNVEV (reference sequence). In DNA, the CDR3 is TGTGCCAGCAGCGCATCGGGTTGGGGCAGCACAGATACGCAGTATTTT. It translates to CASSASGWGSTDTQYF.

This rearrangement joins TRBV6-4 to TRBJ1-2; tentatively, D is TRBD1 (6 bases). V was shortened by 3 bases and J by 7 bases, with 12 bases between the two germline ends. In germline, CDR1 is MRHNA, CDR2 SNTAGT. The CDR3 is 13 residues long. CDR3 residues: CASSDRGGGGYTF. The CDR3 DNA follows: TGTGCCAGCAGTGATCGGGGGGGCGGTGGCTACACCTTC.

This chain connects TRBV7-8 to TRBJ2-7, with D possibly matching TRBD2 (7 bases). Germline lookup yields CDR1 SGHVS and CDR2 FQNEAQ. The V end lost 4 bases, the J end lost 0 bases, and 16 bases lay between the germline ends. The CDR3 sequence is 16 residues long. The chain's CDR3 is CASSSLRGAISYEQYF. The CDR3 bases are TGTGCCAGCAGCTCTCTCCGGGGGGCGATCTCCTACGAGCAGTACTTC. The variable domain in full, completed from reference TRBV7-8 and TRBJ2-7, reads GAGVSQSPRYKVAKRGQDVALRCDPISGHVSLFWYQQALGQGPEFLTYFQNEAQLDKSGLPSDRFFAERPEGSVSTLKIQRTQQEDSAVYLCASSSLRGAISYEQYFGPGTRLTVT.

The V gene is TRBV7-9, the J gene TRBJ1-2; 9 bases fit TRBD1. Per the germline V gene, CDR1 is SEHNR and CDR2 is FQNEAQ (reference sequence). Trimming took 5 bases from V and 9 from J; bases not matched to a gene: 4. This CDR3 is 12 amino acids long. The CDR3 protein is CASSPGQGRYTF. The CDR3 DNA is TGTGCCAGCAGCCCAGGACAGGGGCGCTACACCTTC.

The J gene is TRBJ2-1, the V gene TRBV5-1; 7 bases are shared with TRBD1. This CDR3 is built from 17 residues. V shed 0 bases, J shed 2 bases, and the junction held 8 bases outside the gene matches. CDR1 is SGHRS and CDR2 is YFSETQ in the germline V gene. The CDR3 loop reads CASSLVGGNGPYNEQFF. CDR3 DNA: TGCGCCAGCAGCTTGGTAGGGGGCAATGGTCCCTACAATGAGCAGTTCTTC.

The rearrangement uses TRBV7-3 and TRBJ2-5, with a weak D call TRBD1 (6 bases). V dropped 0 bases and J dropped 4 bases, with 15 bases sitting between them. This CDR3 region has 16 residues. Germline CDR1 and CDR2: SGHTA and FQGTGA. CDR3 sequence: CASSLTGAGVGETQYF. The CDR3 DNA sequence: TGTGCCAGCAGCTTAACGGGGGCAGGGGTCGGAGAGACCCAGTACTTC.

The V and J genes are TRBV27 and TRBJ1-5; TRBD1 aligns across 7 bases. With V trimmed by 0 bases and J by 1 base, 15 bases remained unmatched. The CDR3 has 20 residues. Per germline, CDR1 MNHEY and CDR2 SMNVEV (reference sequence). This chain's CDR3 is CASSLSGIPGQRMSNQPQHF. DNA of the CDR3: TGTGCCAGCAGTTTATCGGGAATCCCGGGACAGAGAATGAGCAATCAGCCCCAGCATTTT.

V usage is TRBV7-9 and J usage is TRBJ2-7; 7 bases are shared with TRBD1. CDR3 length: 15 amino acids. Germline lookup yields CDR1 SEHNR and CDR2 FQNEAQ (reference sequence). J lost 4 bases, V lost 0 bases, and 6 bases had no gene match. CDR3 sequence (DNA): TGTGCCAGCAGCTTAGCCGGGACAGCGACTTACGAGCAGTACTTC. Protein: CASSLAGTATYEQYF.

The rearrangement joins TRBV7-8 to TRBJ2-5, with D uncertain. The CDR3 is made up of 13 amino acids. Germline V gene data show CDR1 as SGHVS and CDR2 as FQNEAQ. The ends were cut back, 3 bases at V and 5 bases at J, with 10 bases in the middle. The CDR3 spells CASSLGPLETQYF. The CDR3 region has the DNA TGTGCCAGCAGCTTGGGCCCTTTGGAGACCCAGTACTTC.

The chain uses TRBV18 and TRBJ2-7, with TRBD1 matching 9 bases. The length of the CDR3 is 14 residues. Germline assignment: CDR1 KGHSH and CDR2 LQKENI. V was clipped by 6 bases and J by 5 bases; unmatched bases: 8. The CDR3 reads CASSTQGAYDEQYF. CDR3 sequence (DNA): TGTGCCAGCTCTACACAGGGGGCGTACGACGAGCAGTACTTC.

The V and J genes are TRBV7-9 and TRBJ1-1; TRBD1 might be the D (5 bases). Germline V gene data show CDR1 as SEHNR and CDR2 as FQNEAQ (reference sequence). This CDR3 spans 12 amino acids. Trimming shortened V by 5 bases and J by 7 bases, and 11 bases separated the two germline ends. The CDR3 protein is CASSAEQVEAFF. DNA of the CDR3: TGTGCCAGCAGCGCCGAACAGGTTGAAGCTTTCTTT.

This clone was seen just once. The chain links TRBV6-5 to TRBJ2-3; 9 bases align to TRBD2. V gave up 9 bases and J gave up 1 base; unmatched junction bases: 2. This CDR3 comprises 13 residues. Germline values: CDR1 MNHEY, CDR2 SVGAGI. CDR3: CASQRGGTDTQYF. CDR3 sequence (DNA): TGTGCCAGTCAGCGGGGGGGCACAGATACGCAGTATTTT.

The rearrangement uses TRBV7-9 and TRBJ1-1, with unresolved D. The V end lost 2 bases, the J end lost 7 bases, and 14 bases lay between the germline ends. This CDR3 spans 14 amino acids. Per germline, CDR1 SEHNR and CDR2 FQNEAQ (reference sequence). CDR3 coding DNA: TGTGCCAGCAGCTTATATTCGGCGGGGATTGAAGCTTTCTTT. It is translated as CASSLYSAGIEAFF.

The V call is TRBV4-2, the J call TRBJ2-1; TRBD1 is a possible D gene (5 bases). Germline V gene lookup returns CDR1 LGHNA and CDR2 YNFKEQ. This CDR3 comprises 15 residues. With 1 base removed from V and 8 bases from J, the gap between germline ends came to 15 bases. The CDR3 reads CASSQVGAPTDEQFF. The DNA for the CDR3 is TGTGCCAGCAGCCAAGTAGGGGCCCCCACCGATGAGCAGTTCTTC.

This chain connects TRBV11-2 to TRBJ1-1; D may be TRBD1 (5 bases). Trimming took 1 base from V and 1 from J, leaving 10 bases between them. Germline V CDR1 and CDR2: SGHAT, FQNNGV. The CDR3 is 15 residues long. This CDR3 reads CASSLVLGENTEAFF. The CDR3 region has the DNA TGTGCCAGCAGCTTAGTTTTAGGGGAGAACACTGAAGCTTTCTTT.

This clone was found a few times. The CDR3, as DNA: TGTGCCAGCAGCCAAGTCCTAGCGGGGGATACTAACTATGGCTACACCTTC. Amino acid sequence: CASSQVLAGDTNYGYTF. The chain uses TRBV4-2 and TRBJ1-2; weak D call: TRBD1 (5 bases). Between the trimmed V and J ends, which lost 1 base and 0 bases, there was a span of 15 bases. The germline V gene encodes CDR1 LGHNA and CDR2 YNFKEQ. CDR3 length: 17 amino acids.

The chain recombines TRBV9 with TRBJ2-3; D might be TRBD2 (7 bases). Deletions cut 0 bases from V and 4 bases from J, with 12 bases between. This CDR3 is 15 amino acids long. Germline V lookup: CDR1 SGDLS, CDR2 YYNGEE. Here the CDR3 DNA reads TGTGCCAGCAGCGTAGAGGGCGGGGGCCCAGATACGCAGTATTTT. Its protein is CASSVEGGGPDTQYF.

V gene TRBV11-2 combines with J gene TRBJ2-1; maybe TRBD2 (6 bases). Germline CDR1 is SGHAT and CDR2 is FQNNGV. With 6 bases removed from V and 6 bases from J, the gap between germline ends came to 18 bases. This CDR3 has 15 amino acids. In DNA, the CDR3 is TGTGCCAGCAGGATTACCGGGACTCTTGGCAATGAGCAGTTCTTC. Residues: CASRITGTLGNEQFF. Full variable domain (remainder filled in from reference TRBV11-2 and TRBJ2-1): EAGVAQSPRYKIIEKRQSVAFWCNPISGHATLYWYQQILGQGPKLLIQFQNNGVVDDSQLPKDRFSAERLKGVDSTLKIQPAKLEDSAVYLCASRITGTLGNEQFFGPGTRLTVL.

This chain connects TRBV10-2 to TRBJ2-2; 9 bases are a match to TRBD2. CDR1 and CDR2 (germline): WSHSY, SAAADI. J lost 5 bases, V lost 4 bases, and 8 bases had no gene match. This CDR3 contains 16 residues. CDR3 loop: CASSGERGATTGELFF. CDR3 nucleotides: TGCGCCAGCAGTGGGGAGCGGGGGGCGACGACCGGGGAGCTGTTTTTT.

V gene TRBV11-2 combines with J gene TRBJ1-2; TRBD1 matches at 10 bases. V was clipped by 5 bases and J by 6 bases; unmatched bases: 9. Germline V gene lookup returns CDR1 SGHAT and CDR2 FQNNGV. The CDR3 contains 15 residues. This CDR3 is CASSRPGQGGDGYTF. The DNA of the CDR3 is TGTGCCAGCAGCCGTCCAGGACAGGGGGGTGATGGCTACACCTTC.

CDR3 sequence: CASSPDRGLQTQYF. As DNA, the CDR3 is TGTGCCAGCTCACCGGACAGGGGCTTGCAGACCCAGTACTTC. The chain has TRBV18 and TRBJ2-5; 9 nucleotides align to TRBD1. The germline V gene has CDR1 KGHSH and CDR2 LQKENI. Trimming took 3 bases from V and 6 from J; bases not matched to a gene: 5. This CDR3 is built from 14 residues. The full variable domain, in which reference TRBV18 and TRBJ2-5 provide the parts outside the CDR3, is NAGVMQNPRHLVRRRGQEARLRCSPMKGHSHVYWYRQLPEEGLKFMVYLQKENIIDESGMPKERFSAEFPKEGPSILRIQQVVRGDSAAYFCASSPDRGLQTQYFGPGTRLLVL.

The V and J genes are TRBV27 and TRBJ1-1; D not resolved. Deletions cut 2 bases from V and 1 base from J, with 8 bases between. Per germline, CDR1 MNHEY and CDR2 SMNVEV (reference sequence). This CDR3 has 14 residues. CDR3 residues: CASSLEGGNTEAFF. For the CDR3, the DNA is TGTGCCAGCAGTTTAGAGGGAGGGAACACTGAAGCTTTCTTT.